The 19 T cell receptor beta chains below were found in one sample sequenced in a study of blood T cell repertoires in COVID-19. Sequenced by immunoSEQ multiplex PCR; TCRdb stores in-frame clones only, minus some. Counted here are some 170,000 clones, 70% to 90% occurring once; the ten biggest clones make up approximately 1.1%. Sample: peripheral blood. The receptors were gathered from a man aged 40-55 years with acute or convalescent COVID-19.

This clone has only one observation. At one end, the junction sequence differs from germline, possibly due to a read error. The chain uses TRBV18 and TRBJ2-1; D perhaps matches TRBD2 (5 bases). The V gene's germline CDR1 is KGHSH and CDR2 LQKENI. This CDR3 comprises 14 residues. The CDR3: CASSPLRARNEQFF. The DNA of the CDR3 is TGTGCCAGCTCACCACTGCGGGCGAGGAATGAGCAATTCTTC.

The chain combines TRBV7-3 with TRBJ2-1; 8 bases are shared with TRBD2. The CDR3 is 16 amino acids. V shed 5 bases, J shed 2 bases, and the junction held 8 bases outside the gene matches. The germline CDR1 and CDR2 sequences are SGHTA and FQGTGA. The CDR3 sequence: CASSVTRGGPYNEQFF. CDR3 DNA: TGTGCCAGCAGCGTGACCCGGGGGGGCCCCTACAATGAGCAGTTCTTC.

This chain uses TRBV9 with TRBJ2-3, with D unresolved. Between the trimmed V and J ends, which lost 4 bases and 6 bases, there was a span of 6 bases. The CDR3 has 11 amino acids. CDR1 and CDR2 (germline): SGDLS, YYNGEE. The CDR3 protein is CASSFSDTQYF. In nucleotides, the CDR3 is TGTGCCAGCAGCTTCTCGGATACGCAGTATTTT. The full variable domain, in which reference TRBV9 and TRBJ2-3 provide the parts outside the CDR3, is DSGVTQTPKHLITATGQRVTLRCSPRSGDLSVYWYQQSLDQGLQFLIQYYNGEERAKGNILERFSAQQFPDLHSELNLSSLELGDSALYFCASSFSDTQYFGPGTRLTVL.

The CDR3 sequence: CASSLSGVSYEQYF. The DNA of the CDR3 is TGTGCCAGCAGCTTATCGGGAGTATCCTACGAGCAGTACTTC. The rearrangement links TRBV7-3 to TRBJ2-7; a possible D gene is TRBD2 (6 bases). The V end was cut by 2 bases, the J end by 1 base, with 9 bases between. The CDR3 covers 14 residues. Germline V gene lookup returns CDR1 SGHTA and CDR2 FQGTGA.

The chain couples TRBV5-6 to TRBJ2-1, with 14 positions matching TRBD2. Germline values: CDR1 SGHDT, CDR2 YYEEEE. This CDR3 region has 14 residues. V dropped 7 bases and J dropped 8; count of bases not matched to a gene: 5. The CDR3 sequence is CASGLAGGSDEQFF. CDR3 DNA: TGTGCCAGCGGACTAGCGGGGGGATCTGATGAGCAGTTCTTC.

V is TRBV5-4 and J is TRBJ2-3; 7 nucleotides agree with TRBD1. The germline gives CDR1 SGHNT, CDR2 YYREEE (reference sequence). The CDR3 consists of 16 residues. The V and J ends lost 4 bases and 5 bases, in that order; junction bases with no gene match: 13. CDR3 DNA: TGTGCCAGCAGCCCGGCCACCCGACAGGGCGGAGATACGCAGTATTTT. It specifies CASSPATRQGGDTQYF.

This clone occurred a few times. The V gene is TRBV7-9, the J gene TRBJ2-2; 11 positions agree with TRBD1. This CDR3 contains 15 residues. Germline-derived CDR1 and CDR2 are SEHNR and FQNEAQ (reference sequence). V shed 4 bases and J 4 bases; nucleotides not matched to a gene: 2. As DNA, the CDR3 is TGTGCCAGCAGCTCCGGGACAGGGGGCACCGGGGAGCTGTTTTTT. Translated, it gives CASSSGTGGTGELFF. The complete variable domain, with remaining parts taken from reference TRBV7-9 and TRBJ2-2, reads DTGVSQNPRHKITKRGQNVTFRCDPISEHNRLYWYRQTLGQGPEFLTYFQNEAQLEKSRLLSDRFSAERPKGSFSTLEIQRTEQGDSAMYLCASSSGTGGTGELFFGEGSRLTVL.

The chain is built from TRBV24-1 and TRBJ2-3, with D hard to call. Germline V lookup: CDR1 KGHDR, CDR2 SFDVKD. Trimming took 6 bases from V and 7 from J, leaving 7 bases between them. This CDR3 is built from 11 residues. CDR3 sequence (DNA): TGTGCCACCAGTTCGAGTTATACGCAGTATTTT. Translated: CATSSSYTQYF.

About this clone itself: Other nucleotide sequences in the sample specify the same CDR3. The chain couples TRBV5-6 to TRBJ2-7; D perhaps matches TRBD1 (5 bases). Trimming took 0 bases from V and 3 from J, leaving 7 bases between them. This CDR3 is 13 amino acids long. CDR1 is SGHDT and CDR2 is YYEEEE in the germline V gene. The CDR3 protein is CASSLVDSYEQYF. DNA for the CDR3: TGTGCCAGCAGCTTGGTCGACAGCTACGAGCAGTACTTC.

This clone came up once. V usage is TRBV11-2 and J usage is TRBJ2-7; weak D call: TRBD2 (5 bases). Germline loops: CDR1 SGHAT, CDR2 FQNNGV. The CDR3 extends over 18 amino acids. V lost 1 base, J lost 0 bases, and 19 bases lay in between. CDR3 region: CASSLVLSGRGNSYEQYF. As DNA, the CDR3 is TGTGCCAGCAGCTTAGTTCTTAGTGGCCGAGGGAACTCCTACGAGCAGTACTTC.

This CDR3 is CASSSQGNSGNTIYF. The CDR3 DNA reads as TGTGCCAGCAGCTCACAGGGGAACTCTGGAAACACCATATATTTT. The chain carries TRBV9 and TRBJ1-3, with 7 bases matching TRBD1. The junction had 4 bases not matched to a gene; V was cut back by 4 bases and J by 0 bases. The CDR3 loop spans 15 amino acids. In germline, CDR1 is SGDLS, CDR2 YYNGEE.

The rearrangement uses TRBV3-1 (or the pseudogene TRBV3-2) and TRBJ2-5, with D perhaps matching TRBD2 (6 bases). The CDR3 consists of 13 residues. V was clipped by 8 bases and J by 5 bases, with 15 bases between them. CDR1 is LGHDT and CDR2 is YNNKEL in the germline V gene (reference sequence). In DNA, the CDR3 is TGTGCCAGCGGCGGACTACCAGGGGAGACCCAGTACTTC. This translates into CASGGLPGETQYF.

The chain recombines TRBV7-3 with TRBJ2-1; D may be TRBD2 (7 bases). CDR3 size: 15 residues. The V end lost 5 bases, the J end lost 8 bases, and 19 bases lay between the germline ends. Germline CDR1 reads SGHTA; CDR2 reads FQGTGA. The CDR3 DNA is TGTGCCAGCAGCCCCTGGGGGGGGCTCAAACATGAGCAGTTCTTC. Translating it yields CASSPWGGLKHEQFF.

Here the CDR3 DNA reads TGTGCCAGCAGTCGGGGGGAGACAGATACGCAGTATTTT. Protein: CASSRGETDTQYF. The genes are TRBV6-5 and TRBJ2-3; 7 nucleotides line up with TRBD2. V gave up 5 bases and J gave up 3 bases; unmatched junction bases: 2. The CDR3 covers 13 residues. From germline, CDR1 is MNHEY and CDR2 SVGAGI.

This clone appeared a single time. The J gene is TRBJ2-1, the V gene TRBV6-2 or TRBV6-3; TRBD1 agrees at 7 bases. Trimming took 5 bases from V and 7 from J; bases not matched to a gene: 14. The V gene's germline CDR1 is MNHEY and CDR2 SVGEGT. This CDR3 is built from 16 residues. CDR3 sequence reads: CASSLQGLALVNEQFF. In DNA form, the CDR3 reads TGTGCCAGCAGTCTACAGGGGCTGGCCTTGGTTAATGAGCAGTTCTTC.

This chain connects TRBV28 to TRBJ1-2, with TRBD1 matching 9 bases. This CDR3 is built from 14 residues. V shed 4 bases, J shed 8 bases, and the junction held 8 bases outside the gene matches. CDR1 is MDHEN and CDR2 is SYDVKM in the germline V gene. CDR3 sequence (DNA): TGTGCCAGCAGTTACGGACAGGGGCATCGAGGCTACACCTTC. This gives the protein CASSYGQGHRGYTF.

The rearrangement uses TRBV5-1 and TRBJ1-1; possibly TRBD1 for D (5 bases). V lost 3 bases and J 12 bases, leaving 15 bases between the germline ends. This CDR3 is 12 amino acids long. CDR1 and CDR2 from the germline V gene are SGHRS and YFSETQ. This CDR3 reads CASSSQGLETFF. The DNA of the CDR3 is TGCGCCAGCAGCTCCCAGGGACTGGAAACTTTCTTT.

This rearrangement joins TRBV3-1 (or the pseudogene TRBV3-2) to TRBJ2-1; TRBD2 matches at 8 bases. The CDR3 runs to 15 residues. Germline lookup yields CDR1 LGHDT and CDR2 YNNKEL (reference sequence). Trimming at V came to 4 bases and at J to 0 bases, leaving 2 bases not matched to a gene. CDR3 DNA: TGTGCCAGCAGCCGCGGGACTAGCTCCTACAATGAGCAGTTCTTC. This gives the protein CASSRGTSSYNEQFF.

J is TRBJ1-1 and V is TRBV7-9, with 7 bases lining up with TRBD1. Germline V lookup: CDR1 SEHNR, CDR2 FQNEAQ (reference sequence). Trimming took 5 bases from V and 5 from J; bases not matched to a gene: 5. This CDR3 comprises 13 residues. The CDR3 region has the DNA TGTGCCAGCAGCCGACAGGGAGGTACTGAAGCTTTCTTT. This encodes CASSRQGGTEAFF.